Below are 17 T cell receptor beta chains sequenced from a single sample in a study of Ad26.COV2.S vaccination and SARS-CoV-2 variants. Treatment indicated: 15 to 20 received Ad26.COV2.S at low or high dose, single or two shots; roughly 5 received placebo; per-sample allocation not given. Sampling was done on day 63 after the first vaccine or placebo injection. Sequenced by immunoSEQ multiplex PCR; TCRdb stores in-frame clones only, minus some. The repertoire holds 300,000 to 400,000 clones, with 75% to 90% as singletons. Sample: peripheral blood, taken in a trial of Ad26.COV2.S vaccine versus placebo. The receptors derive from a person between 18 and 59 years old who received the Ad26.COV2.S COVID-19 vaccine or a placebo.

The chain has TRBV9 and TRBJ2-3, with 10 positions matching TRBD1. Unmatched junction bases numbered 8, after V lost 4 bases and J lost 3 bases. CDR1 SGDLS and CDR2 YYNGEE come from the germline V gene. The CDR3 extends over 16 amino acids. CDR3 coding DNA: TGTGCCAGCAGCCCAAGACAGGGGGCATGGACAGATACGCAGTATTTT. Residues: CASSPRQGAWTDTQYF.

The rearrangement links TRBV7-2 to TRBJ2-1; perhaps TRBD2 as D (6 bases). Per the germline V gene, CDR1 is SGHTA and CDR2 is FQGNSA. Between the trimmed V and J ends, which lost 1 base and 9 bases, there was a span of 13 bases. The CDR3 spans 14 residues. The CDR3 DNA sequence: TGTGCCAGCAGCTTAGGGGGGACTCCCACTGAGCAGTTCTTC. It encodes CASSLGGTPTEQFF.

This sequence joins TRBV4-3 and TRBJ1-3; D may be TRBD1 (5 bases). Germline CDR1 is LGHNA and CDR2 is YSLEER. The CDR3 length is 15 residues. The ends were cut back, 0 bases at V and 3 bases at J, with 9 bases in the middle. This chain's CDR3 is CASSQDRDFGNTIYF. For the CDR3, the DNA is TGCGCCAGCAGCCAAGATCGGGACTTTGGAAACACCATATATTTT.

The CDR3 here is CASSPTGQGAHYEQYF. CDR3 DNA: TGTGCCAGCAGCCCTACGGGACAGGGGGCCCACTACGAGCAGTACTTC. The rearrangement links TRBV5-4 to TRBJ2-7; TRBD1 agrees at 12 bases. After removal of 4 bases from V and 3 bases from J, the junction contained 8 bases not matched to a gene. The CDR3 is made up of 16 amino acids. Germline lookup yields CDR1 SGHNT and CDR2 YYREEE (reference sequence).

This chain links TRBV5-1 with TRBJ2-7, with D maybe TRBD1 (6 bases). CDR1 and CDR2 (germline): SGHRS, YFSETQ. The CDR3 extends over 14 amino acids. V lost 5 bases, J lost 0 bases, and 12 bases lay in between. CDR3 in amino acids: CASRPGTSSYEQYF. The CDR3 coding sequence is TGCGCCAGCAGGCCAGGGACATCCTCCTACGAGCAGTACTTC.

The CDR3 loop reads CASSPGTGTYNEQFF. The CDR3 DNA sequence: TGTGCCAGCTCACCCGGGACAGGGACCTACAATGAGCAGTTCTTC. The J gene is TRBJ2-1, the V gene TRBV18; 9 nucleotides align to TRBD1. The CDR3 is 15 residues long. CDR1 is KGHSH, CDR2 LQKENI, per germline. The V gene end was trimmed by 3 bases and the J gene end by 2 bases; junction bases not matched to a gene: 2.

This clone was seen a single time. This sequence joins TRBV4-1 and TRBJ2-7; D is unresolved. Germline loops: CDR1 MGHRA, CDR2 YSYEKL. V gave up 1 base and J gave up 0 bases, with 10 bases separating them. This CDR3 has 15 residues. CDR3 amino acids: CASSQASGGSYEQYF. The CDR3 DNA reads as TGCGCCAGCAGCCAAGCGAGTGGCGGCTCCTACGAGCAGTACTTC.

V gene TRBV27 combines with J gene TRBJ2-7, with 7 bases that match TRBD2. Losses at the gene ends were 6 bases for V and 3 bases for J; bases not matched to a gene: 8. Germline lookup yields CDR1 MNHEY and CDR2 SMNVEV (reference sequence). This CDR3 contains 14 residues. CDR3 region: CASRPAGTGYEQYF. In nucleotides, the CDR3 is TGTGCCAGCAGACCAGCGGGGACGGGCTACGAGCAGTACTTC.

The gene calls are TRBV14 and TRBJ2-7, with 11 bases fitting TRBD2. From germline, CDR1 is SGHDN and CDR2 FVKESK. The CDR3 spans 15 residues. The J segment lost 4 bases and the V segment lost 0 bases, leaving 2 bases of the junction unmatched. CDR3 nucleotides: TGTGCCAGCAGCCAAGATCGGACTAGCGGGTACGAGCAGTACTTC. Its translation is CASSQDRTSGYEQYF. The variable domain in full, with the rest retrieved from reference TRBV14 and TRBJ2-7, is EAGVTQFPSHSVIEKGQTVTLRCDPISGHDNLYWYRRVMGKEIKFLLHFVKESKQDESGMPNNRFLAERTGGTYSTLKVQPAELEDSGVYFCASSQDRTSGYEQYFGPGTRLTVT.

The chain has TRBV4-2 and TRBJ2-3; 11 bases are a match to TRBD2. This CDR3 spans 19 amino acids. Per the germline V gene, CDR1 is LGHNA and CDR2 is YNFKEQ. The J segment lost 0 bases and the V segment lost 3 bases, leaving 11 bases of the junction unmatched. CDR3 in amino acids: CASSQELLAGATSTDTQYF. For the CDR3, the DNA is TGTGCCAGCAGCCAGGAGTTACTAGCGGGAGCAACTAGCACAGATACGCAGTATTTT.

The chain carries TRBV7-8 and TRBJ2-7; 8 bases match TRBD2. Looked up from germline, CDR1 is SGHVS and CDR2 is FQNEAQ. The CDR3 runs 14 residues. The junction had 6 bases not matched to a gene; V was cut back by 5 bases and J by 3 bases. The DNA for the CDR3 is TGTGCCAGCAGCCGTAGCGGGACTAGCTACGAGCAGTACTTC. Amino acid sequence: CASSRSGTSYEQYF.

This chain connects TRBV19 to TRBJ1-5; 9 bases align to TRBD1. The V gene's germline CDR1 is LNHDA and CDR2 SQIVND (reference sequence). This CDR3 comprises 13 residues. Trimming took 5 bases from V and 6 from J; bases not matched to a gene: 2. This CDR3 is CASSGTGIQPQHF. The CDR3 DNA sequence: TGTGCCAGTAGTGGGACAGGGATTCAGCCCCAGCATTTT.

This rearrangement joins TRBV7-9 to TRBJ1-4; 7 nucleotides agree with TRBD1. The germline V gene has CDR1 SEHNR and CDR2 FQNEAQ (reference sequence). The CDR3 runs to 15 residues. J lost 8 bases, V lost 10 bases, and 16 bases had no gene match. The DNA of the CDR3 is TGTGCCACCCACCCGGGGGCAGGGGGATCCGAAAAACTGTTTTTT. Its protein is CATHPGAGGSEKLFF. Supplemented by reference TRBV7-9 and TRBJ1-4, the full variable domain reads DTGVSQNPRHKITKRGQNVTFRCDPISEHNRLYWYRQTLGQGPEFLTYFQNEAQLEKSRLLSDRFSAERPKGSFSTLEIQRTEQGDSAMYLCATHPGAGGSEKLFFGSGTQLSVL.

The chain has TRBV5-1 and TRBJ1-1; TRBD1 matches at 10 bases. Germline assignment: CDR1 SGHRS and CDR2 YFSETQ. The CDR3 consists of 16 residues. Trimming removed 4 bases from V and 4 bases from J; junction bases left unmatched: 10. CDR3 in DNA: TGCGCCAGCAGCGTGGAGAGCCGGACAGGGGGCACTGAAGCTTTCTTT. The encoded protein is CASSVESRTGGTEAFF.

This chain connects TRBV29-1 to TRBJ1-2; D is ambiguous. This CDR3 spans 13 amino acids. Trimming took off 3 bases at V and 4 bases at J, with 12 bases between the two ends. The germline gives CDR1 SQVTM, CDR2 ANQGSEA. The CDR3 region is CSVDPDVGYGYTF. Here the CDR3 DNA reads TGCAGCGTTGACCCAGACGTGGGCTATGGCTACACCTTC.

This clone was detected only a few times. The rearrangement joins TRBV19 to TRBJ2-2; D unclear. Germline assignment: CDR1 LNHDA and CDR2 SQIVND (reference sequence). The length of the CDR3 is 13 residues. V lost 3 bases to trimming and J lost 3 bases, with 5 bases between them. CDR3 nucleotide sequence: TGTGCCAGTAGTATGGGGTACACCGGGGAGCTGTTTTTT. It specifies CASSMGYTGELFF.

The chain uses TRBV9 and TRBJ2-5, with unresolved D. The CDR3 is made up of 11 amino acids. Germline assignment: CDR1 SGDLS and CDR2 YYNGEE. V was pared by 0 bases and J by 3 bases, with 0 bases between. CDR3 sequence reads: CASSVEETQYF. The DNA of the CDR3 is TGTGCCAGCAGCGTAGAAGAGACCCAGTACTTC.